This T cell receptor beta chain was profiled in a study of cytotoxic CD8 clonotypes in ibrutinib-treated CLL. Overall study: Mean yields were about 260,000 productive templates and around 98,000 productive rearrangements per sample.

Study-level points and caveats: Treatment left the uncommon public clonotypes either contracted or stable in frequency. Sampling times differed between sustained-remission and progressing patients.

V dropped 0 bases and J dropped 4; count of bases not matched to a gene: 2. Germline V gives CDR1 SGDLS, CDR2 YYNGEE. This CDR3 is 14 amino acids long. The assay was immunoSEQ multiplex PCR, and TCRdb's table has in-frame clones only and misses some. Of some 200,000 clones in the sample, around 70% were seen once. As for this clone: As yet, its antigen is unknown.

The input for sequencing was PBMCs, taken after 24 months of ibrutinib treatment. The sequence was obtained from a human donor with chronic lymphocytic leukemia. This sequence joins TRBV9 and TRBJ2-7; 9 positions agree with TRBD2. The CDR3 here is CASSVVSGSYEQYF. The CDR3 DNA sequence: TGTGCCAGCAGCGTAGTTAGCGGGAGTTACGAGCAGTACTTC.